Below, one T cell receptor (beta chain) is given with its context. Study processing details: Reference gene primer amplification in the assay estimated nucleated cell counts. Some clones are missing from TCRdb's copy, which holds only in-frame ones; the method was immunoSEQ multiplex PCR. Clone size and the V and J calls come from that table; the DNA yielded D and trimming. Of 120,000 to 150,000 clones in the sample, 85% to 90% were seen once. The entry originates in a study of blood T cell repertoires in COVID-19. Looking at the study overall: Collection of acute and convalescent COVID-19 samples took place in the United States, Italy and Spain. T cells, B-cell-depleted T cells, or PBMCs provided the cDNA or gDNA that served as material.

V was pared by 4 bases and J by 1 base, with 7 bases of the junction left unmatched. This CDR3 comprises 16 residues. Germline V lookup: CDR1 MNHEY, CDR2 SMNVEV (reference sequence). The TCR comes from a man older than 75 with acute or convalescent COVID-19. The chain joins TRBV27 to TRBJ2-1, with TRBD2 identical over 7 bases. Specimen: peripheral blood. CDR3: CASSSPTSESYNEQFF. For the CDR3, the DNA is TGTGCCAGCAGTTCCCCAACTAGCGAATCCTACAATGAGCAGTTCTTC.